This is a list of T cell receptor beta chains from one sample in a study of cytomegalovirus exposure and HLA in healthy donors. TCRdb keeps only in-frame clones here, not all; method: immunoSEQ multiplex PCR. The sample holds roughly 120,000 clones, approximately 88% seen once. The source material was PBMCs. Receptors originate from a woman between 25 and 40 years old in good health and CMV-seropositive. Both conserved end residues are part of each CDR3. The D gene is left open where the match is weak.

TGTGCCAGCAGCTCCCCCGTGAGGGCTAACTATGGCTACACCTTC,CASSSPVRANYGYTF,.,TRBV5-6,TRBJ1-2,15
TGTGCCAGCAGCGTAGACGGGACCTACGAGCAGTACTTC,CASSVDGTYEQYF,.,TRBV9,TRBJ2-7,13
TGTGCCAGCAAGACTAGCGGAACCTACGAGCAGTACTTC,CASKTSGTYEQYF,TRBD2,TRBV2,TRBJ2-7,13
TGTGCCAGCAGCCGCCCCGGTGGGGCTGGAGATACGCAGTATTTT,CASSRPGGAGDTQYF,.,TRBV5-4,TRBJ2-3,15
TGTGCCAGCAAGGGGACAGGGGACGGCGAGCAGTACTTC,CASKGTGDGEQYF,TRBD1,TRBV6-6,TRBJ2-7,13
TGTGCTAGCAGCCCACTGACAGGGGGCAGGGGCTACACCTTC,CASSPLTGGRGYTF,TRBD1,TRBV7-7,TRBJ1-2,14
TGTGCCAGCAGCCAGCCCTCAATCACAGGGTCGAGGGTTGCTGGGGAGCTGTTTTTT,CASSQPSITGSRVAGELFF,.,TRBV7-6,TRBJ2-2,19
TGTGCCAGCAGCGTAGGTTCCAGTCAAGAGACCCAGTACTTC,CASSVGSSQETQYF,.,TRBV9,TRBJ2-5,14
TGCGCCAGCAGCCAAGAAGTGTGGACAGGGGACACTGAAGCTTTCTTT,CASSQEVWTGDTEAFF,TRBD1,TRBV4-3,TRBJ1-1,16
TGTGCCACCAGCAGAGATCGGGGGCAGCGGGAGAAGCAGTTCTTC,CATSRDRGQREKQFF,TRBD2,TRBV15,TRBJ2-1,15